This T cell receptor beta chain emerged from a study of blood T cells in healthy people across ages. Comment on this clonotype: Its antigen is currently unknown.

Study observations and caveats: As age increased, TCR beta diversity per million T cells fell in a roughly linear fashion.

Together with a sample-barcoded 5' primer, a J-beta primer mix was included in a second PCR lasting about 7 to 11 cycles. Paired-end reads containing CDR3 totaled no fewer than 3 million for each sample. Via MiXCR, TCRdb re-called the 5' RACE reads, giving one row per CDR3 protein. This sample has almost 300,000 distinct CDR3 sequences; 27% occur once, and the top ten carry 29%. Samples had at least 7 million PBMCs isolated from them. V was clipped by 1 base and J by 0 bases, with 12 bases between them. This CDR3 region has 16 residues. Germline V lookup: CDR1 LGHNA, CDR2 YSLEER. The chain joins TRBV4-3 to TRBJ1-2, with D unclear. Material for sequencing was blood. The receptor was isolated from a woman aged 70-85 years in good health. CDR3 coding DNA: TGCGCCAGCAGCCAAGTTATTGCATCAGCTAACTATGGCTACACCTTC. It specifies CASSQVIASANYGYTF.